These T cell receptor beta chains were read from a single sample in a study of Ad26.COV2.S vaccination and SARS-CoV-2 variants. The method was immunoSEQ multiplex PCR; TCRdb's version includes in-frame clones alone and lacks a portion of them. The repertoire holds some 320,000 clones, with around 84% as singletons. The specimen comprised peripheral blood, sampled in a trial of Ad26.COV2.S vaccine versus placebo. Every receptor here comes from a person aged 18-60 years who received the Ad26.COV2.S COVID-19 vaccine or a placebo. The CDR3 runs from the conserved cysteine through the conserved F or W. A D gene is named only where the DNA matches it firmly. Clone sizes are given selectively: once, few, many, or a class where the clone is expanded.

CDR3aa: CASSLVTPLGGEQFF
CDR3nt: TGTGCCAGCAGCTTAGTTACTCCCCTGGGAGGGGAGCAGTTCTTC
len: 15
j_gene: TRBJ2-1
v_gene: TRBV7-2
d_gene: TRBD2
abundance: once

CDR3aa: CSVDEVDYGYTF
CDR3nt: TGCAGCGTTGATGAGGTAGACTATGGCTACACCTTC
len: 12
j_gene: TRBJ1-2
v_gene: TRBV29-1
d_gene: NA
abundance: NA

CDR3aa: CASSSGVAGRQETQYF
CDR3nt: TGTGCCAGCAGCTCCGGAGTAGCGGGGCGCCAAGAGACCCAGTACTTC
len: 16
j_gene: TRBJ2-5
v_gene: TRBV5-4
d_gene: TRBD2
abundance: NA

CDR3aa: CASSPRDSRTGELFF
CDR3nt: TGTGCCAGCAGCCCCCGGGACAGTCGAACCGGGGAGCTGTTTTTT
len: 15
j_gene: TRBJ2-2
v_gene: TRBV3-1/TRBV3-2
d_gene: TRBD1
abundance: NA

CDR3aa: CASSTKLGASTDTQYF
CDR3nt: TGTGCCAGCAGCACCAAACTAGGCGCGAGCACAGATACGCAGTATTTT
len: 16
j_gene: TRBJ2-3
v_gene: TRBV5-4
d_gene: NA
abundance: NA

CDR3aa: CASSVGAGTVYGYTF
CDR3nt: TGTGCCAGCAGCGTTGGAGCCGGGACAGTTTATGGCTACACCTTC
len: 15
j_gene: TRBJ1-2
v_gene: TRBV9
d_gene: TRBD1
abundance: NA

CDR3aa: CASSLQGLGTEAFF
CDR3nt: TGTGCCAGCAGCTTACAGGGTCTGGGCACTGAAGCTTTCTTT
len: 14
j_gene: TRBJ1-1
v_gene: TRBV7-8
d_gene: NA
abundance: NA

CDR3aa: CASSLVRGYTEAFF
CDR3nt: TGCGCCAGCAGCTTGGTCAGGGGATACACTGAAGCTTTCTTT
len: 14
j_gene: TRBJ1-1
v_gene: TRBV5-1
d_gene: NA
abundance: NA

CDR3aa: CASSNGQGGEQFF
CDR3nt: TGCGCCAGCAGCAACGGACAGGGTGGTGAGCAGTTCTTC
len: 13
j_gene: TRBJ2-1
v_gene: TRBV5-1
d_gene: TRBD1
abundance: NA

CDR3aa: CASSEFLGATGIGYTF
CDR3nt: TGTGCCAGCAGTGAATTTTTAGGGGCTACAGGGATTGGCTACACCTTC
len: 16
j_gene: TRBJ1-2
v_gene: TRBV6-1
d_gene: NA
abundance: NA

CDR3aa: CASSIVGAQFEAFF
CDR3nt: TGTGCCAGTAGTATAGTCGGGGCACAGTTTGAAGCTTTCTTT
len: 14
j_gene: TRBJ1-1
v_gene: TRBV19
d_gene: NA
abundance: NA

CDR3aa: CAWSRRTTGEKLFF
CDR3nt: TGTGCCTGGAGCCGAAGGACAACGGGGGAAAAACTGTTTTTT
len: 14
j_gene: TRBJ1-4
v_gene: TRBV30
d_gene: NA
abundance: NA

CDR3aa: CASSLPGGSPGNTIYF
CDR3nt: TGTGCCAGCAGCTTGCCAGGAGGATCTCCTGGAAACACCATATATTTT
len: 16
j_gene: TRBJ1-3
v_gene: TRBV5-4
d_gene: NA
abundance: few

CDR3aa: CASSLGPSSYNEQFF
CDR3nt: TGTGCCAGCAGCTTAGGGCCCAGCTCCTACAATGAGCAGTTCTTC
len: 15
j_gene: TRBJ2-1
v_gene: TRBV7-2
d_gene: NA
abundance: NA

CDR3aa: CSALQTSGQYF
CDR3nt: TGCAGTGCTCTTCAAACCTCGGGGCAGTACTTC
len: 11
j_gene: TRBJ2-7
v_gene: TRBV20-1
d_gene: NA
abundance: NA